Sequencing of this T cell receptor beta chain was carried out in a study of vaccination and CD4 T cells after COVID-19. In the study overall: The BNT162b2 or mRNA-1273 vaccine was given to participants in two doses. Taking of post-vaccine samples occurred a median 72 days after dose two (range 14 to 241). Cells were stimulated with overlapping spike peptides from SARS-CoV-2, HCoV-NL63, HCoV-OC43 and HCoV-229E.

On this clonotype itself: Its antigen is not known.

Trimming took 2 bases from V and 8 from J; bases not matched to a gene: 4. The length of the CDR3 is 14 residues. Sequence data for DNA of cultured CD4+ T cells were generated by the Oncomine TCR Beta short-read assay. The template was genomic DNA from cultured CD4+ T cells. TCRdb reanalysed the PCR reads using MiXCR and keeps one entry per CDR3 protein. The sample consists of about 25,000 distinct CDR3 sequences, 67% of them appearing once. Indicated treatment: roughly ten-day PBMC culture with coronavirus spike peptide pools or control peptides (ViraFEST assay). This TCR was recovered from a human donor who received a COVID-19 vaccine. The sample in question was CD4+ T cells from blood, cultured in vitro, obtained after SARS-CoV-2 vaccination. This chain links TRBV12-3 or TRBV12-4 with TRBJ1-3; 9 positions match TRBD1. CDR3 sequence (DNA): TGTGCCAGCAGTTTATTGACAGGGGGACACACCATATATTTT. It translates to CASSLLTGGHTIYF.